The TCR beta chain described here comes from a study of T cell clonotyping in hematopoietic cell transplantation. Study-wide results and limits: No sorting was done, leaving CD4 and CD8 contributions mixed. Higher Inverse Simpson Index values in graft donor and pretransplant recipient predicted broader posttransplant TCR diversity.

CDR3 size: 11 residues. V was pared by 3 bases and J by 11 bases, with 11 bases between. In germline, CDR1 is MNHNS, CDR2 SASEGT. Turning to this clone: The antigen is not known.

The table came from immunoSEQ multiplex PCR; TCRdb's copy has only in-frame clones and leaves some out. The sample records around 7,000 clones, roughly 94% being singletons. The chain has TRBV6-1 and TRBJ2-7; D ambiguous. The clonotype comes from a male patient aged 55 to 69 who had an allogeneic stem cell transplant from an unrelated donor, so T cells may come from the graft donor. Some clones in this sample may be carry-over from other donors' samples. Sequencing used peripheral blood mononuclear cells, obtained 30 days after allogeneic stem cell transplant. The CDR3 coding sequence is TGTGCCAGCAGTGAGGTCGATGATGAGTACTTC. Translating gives CASSEVDDEYF.